These 4 T cell receptor beta chains originate from one sample sequenced in a study of blood T cell repertoires in COVID-19. Using immunoSEQ multiplex PCR, the repertoire was profiled, and TCRdb retains in-frame clones only, with some absent. The sample includes around 250,000 clones, about 88% of them seen just once. The sample taken for sequencing was peripheral blood. Receptors were obtained from a woman between 65 and 79 years old with active or convalescent COVID-19.

The rearrangement joins TRBV7-9 to TRBJ2-1; possible D gene TRBD1, 6 bases. The germline gives CDR1 SEHNR, CDR2 FQNEAQ (reference sequence). This CDR3 has 16 residues. Trimming left V 5 bases short and J 0 bases short, with 14 bases between. The CDR3 here is CASSQTGSGSYNEQFF. CDR3 nucleotide sequence: TGTGCCAGCAGCCAAACAGGGTCCGGCTCCTACAATGAGCAGTTCTTC.

This rearrangement joins TRBV14 to TRBJ2-1; TRBD2 agrees at 7 bases. V gave up 4 bases and J gave up 4 bases; unmatched junction bases: 10. This CDR3 contains 16 residues. The germline CDR1 and CDR2 sequences are SGHDN and FVKESK. Here the CDR3 reads CASSRVAGDDYNEQFF. For the CDR3, the DNA is TGTGCCAGCAGCCGGGTGGCGGGGGACGATTACAATGAGCAGTTCTTC.

The rearrangement links TRBV19 to TRBJ1-5; D remains unclear. The germline V gene encodes CDR1 LNHDA and CDR2 SQIVND (reference sequence). This CDR3 comprises 14 residues. The V gene lost 3 bases and the J gene lost 7 bases, with 13 bases spanning the gap. This chain's CDR3 is CASSIGGFSQPQHF. CDR3 nucleotides: TGTGCCAGTAGTATCGGAGGGTTCAGCCAGCCCCAGCATTTT.

V usage is TRBV18 and J usage is TRBJ2-5; maybe TRBD1 (5 bases). Trimming removed 5 bases from V and 0 bases from J, with 10 bases in between. Germline V gives CDR1 KGHSH, CDR2 LQKENI. The CDR3 is made up of 14 amino acids. The DNA of the CDR3 is TGTGCCAGCTCAAAGGGGCCGAACCAAGAGACCCAGTACTTC. Translation gives CASSKGPNQETQYF.